The 15 T cell receptor beta chains below were found in one sample sequenced in a study of blood T cell repertoires in COVID-19 (TCRdb year 2020). Library generation was performed with the immunoSEQ multiplex PCR assay. TCRdb obtained this table from immuneACCESS and retained in-frame rearrangements with V and J assigned. These tables miss some clones; where compared with another copy, unresolved V genes account for less than half of the shortfall, and the remainder is unexplained. The sample table shows 190,000 or so clones, and around 88% are seen once. The ten biggest clones cover more than 7.5% of the sample. Sequenced input: PBMCs or T cells enriched from blood (not recorded which). The receptors stem from a woman under 40 who had recovered from COVID-19.

This chain links TRBV30 with TRBJ2-1; 8 nucleotides align to TRBD2. CDR1 is GTSNPN, CDR2 SVGIG, per germline (reference sequence). The V and J ends lost 0 bases and 10 bases, in that order; junction bases with no gene match: 5. The CDR3 has 13 amino acids. CDR3 sequence: CAWSVSSGMEQFF. The CDR3 DNA is TGTGCCTGGAGTGTGAGTAGCGGGATGGAGCAGTTCTTC.

The chain combines TRBV3-1 (or the pseudogene TRBV3-2) with TRBJ2-3; 8 bases are a match to TRBD1. From germline, CDR1 is LGHDT and CDR2 YNNKEL (reference sequence). The CDR3 sequence is 17 residues long. Trimming at V came to 4 bases and at J to 0 bases, leaving 9 bases not matched to a gene. The CDR3 is CASSRQGTYTSTDTQYF. The CDR3 DNA sequence: TGTGCCAGCAGCCGACAGGGGACGTACACTAGCACAGATACGCAGTATTTT.

The chain couples TRBV11-1 to TRBJ2-5, with TRBD1 identical over 9 bases. The CDR3 is 15 residues long. Looked up from germline, CDR1 is SGHAT and CDR2 is FQDESV (reference sequence). V was clipped by 5 bases and J by 5 bases; unmatched bases: 9. In DNA, the CDR3 is TGTGCCAGCAGCCCAAAACATGGACAGGGGGAGACCCAGTACTTC. Its translation: CASSPKHGQGETQYF.

V gene TRBV12-5 combines with J gene TRBJ2-1, with TRBD1 matching 8 bases. CDR3 length equals 14 residues. CDR1 and CDR2 (germline): LGHNT, FRNRAP. Trimming removed 1 base from V and 10 bases from J; junction bases left unmatched: 6. As DNA, the CDR3 is TGTGCTAGTGGTTTGGCCCCGGACAGGGTAGAGCAGTTCTTC. Translating gives CASGLAPDRVEQFF. Supplemented by reference TRBV12-5 and TRBJ2-1, the full variable domain reads DARVTQTPRHKVTEMGQEVTMRCQPILGHNTVFWYRQTMMQGLELLAYFRNRAPLDDSGMPKDRFSAEMPDATLATLKIQPSEPRDSAVYFCASGLAPDRVEQFFGPGTRLTVL.

This chain connects TRBV12-3 or TRBV12-4 to TRBJ2-1; D call uncertain. This CDR3 spans 13 amino acids. V lost 6 bases, J lost 0 bases, and 6 bases lay in between. CDR3 bases: TGTGCCAGCAGATGGAGCTCCTACAATGAGCAGTTCTTC. It translates to CASRWSSYNEQFF.

The chain uses TRBV3-1 (or the pseudogene TRBV3-2) and TRBJ1-3; D unresolved. Trimming removed 1 base from V and 1 base from J, with 5 bases in between. The V gene's germline CDR1 is LGHDT and CDR2 YNNKEL (reference sequence). This CDR3 contains 14 residues. CDR3 region: CASSQGGSGNTIYF. The CDR3 nucleotides read TGTGCCAGCAGCCAAGGAGGTTCTGGAAACACCATATATTTT.

The chain joins TRBV5-4 to TRBJ1-3, with 8 bases matching TRBD1. Germline V gene lookup returns CDR1 SGHNT and CDR2 YYREEE (reference sequence). This CDR3 contains 13 residues. With V trimmed by 4 bases and J by 7 bases, 4 bases remained unmatched. The CDR3 sequence: CASSTDRVNTIYF. The CDR3, as DNA: TGTGCCAGCAGCACGGACAGGGTGAACACCATATATTTT.

This clone showed up just once. The chain is built from TRBV20-1 and TRBJ2-7; maybe TRBD1 (6 bases). The germline CDR1 and CDR2 sequences are DFQATT and SNEGSKA (reference sequence). V dropped 5 bases and J dropped 6 bases, with 11 bases sitting between them. The CDR3 totals 11 residues. The CDR3 nucleotides are TGCAGTGCTCCAAGGGGGTCCGAGCAGTACTTC. Encoded protein: CSAPRGSEQYF.

This clone was observed a few times. The chain recombines TRBV18 with TRBJ2-7; tentatively, D is TRBD1 (5 bases). The V gene's germline CDR1 is KGHSH and CDR2 LQKENI. Between the trimmed V and J ends, which lost 4 bases and 4 bases, there was a span of 14 bases. This CDR3 region has 14 residues. The DNA for the CDR3 is TGTGCCAGCTCACAAGGATCAGGGATTTACGAGCAGTACTTC. Translating it yields CASSQGSGIYEQYF.

This clone was counted once. The chain carries TRBV5-3 and TRBJ2-2; 7 positions match TRBD1. TRBV5-3 is classed as an ORF, of uncertain function. Trimming took 1 base from V and 1 from J; bases not matched to a gene: 4. The CDR3 consists of 16 residues. CDR3 nucleotides: TGTGCCAGAAGCTTGTCGTCAGGGGGGAACACCGGGGAGCTGTTTTTT. Translating it yields CARSLSSGGNTGELFF.

This chain joins TRBV5-1 and TRBJ1-6; no definite D call. Germline CDR1 SGHRS, CDR2 YFSETQ. The length of the CDR3 is 15 residues. Deletions cut 1 base from V and 7 bases from J, with 12 bases between. This CDR3 reads CASSLSRGPNSPLHF. As DNA, the CDR3 is TGCGCCAGCAGCTTGTCTAGAGGGCCAAATTCACCCCTCCACTTT.

The chain links TRBV9 to TRBJ2-7, with 7 bases matching TRBD2. This CDR3 comprises 14 residues. V shed 0 bases and J 3 bases; nucleotides not matched to a gene: 3. Germline V CDR1 and CDR2: SGDLS, YYNGEE. The chain's CDR3 is CASSVGSSGYEQYF. For the CDR3, the DNA is TGTGCCAGCAGCGTAGGCTCTAGCGGCTACGAGCAGTACTTC.

This clone was picked up one time. V is TRBV29-1 and J is TRBJ2-5; 9 nucleotides agree with TRBD2. CDR3 size: 18 residues. Germline trimming cut 4 bases from V and 8 bases from J; bases unmatched to any gene: 23. Germline V gives CDR1 SQVTM, CDR2 ANQGSEA. The CDR3 nucleotides are TGCAGCGTTGCCCTTCGGTTAGCGGGAGAGGGGTCAAAGAGAACCCAGTACTTC. Its translation is CSVALRLAGEGSKRTQYF.

The chain links TRBV2 to TRBJ2-3; 9 bases are shared with TRBD2. The CDR3 is 15 residues long. Germline V gene sequence: CDR1 SNHLY, CDR2 FYNNEI. The V segment lost 5 bases and the J segment 1 base; nucleotides outside the gene matches: 4. The CDR3 bases are TGTGCCAGCAGTCCGAGGACTAGCGGCACAGATACGCAGTATTTT. This encodes CASSPRTSGTDTQYF. Variable domain in full (rest from reference TRBV2 and TRBJ2-3): EPEVTQTPSHQVTQMGQEVILRCVPISNHLYFYWYRQILGQKVEFLVSFYNNEISEKSEIFDDQFSVERPDGSNFTLKIRSTKLEDSAMYFCASSPRTSGTDTQYFGPGTRLTVL.

The gene calls are TRBV6-1 and TRBJ1-2; a possible D gene is TRBD1 (6 bases). The CDR3 extends over 15 amino acids. CDR1 is MNHNS and CDR2 is SASEGT in the germline V gene. V dropped 3 bases and J dropped 4 bases, with 15 bases sitting between them. CDR3 in DNA: TGTGCCAGCAGTGACCTAGGGAGGGGGTCCTATGGCTACACCTTC. It is translated as CASSDLGRGSYGYTF.